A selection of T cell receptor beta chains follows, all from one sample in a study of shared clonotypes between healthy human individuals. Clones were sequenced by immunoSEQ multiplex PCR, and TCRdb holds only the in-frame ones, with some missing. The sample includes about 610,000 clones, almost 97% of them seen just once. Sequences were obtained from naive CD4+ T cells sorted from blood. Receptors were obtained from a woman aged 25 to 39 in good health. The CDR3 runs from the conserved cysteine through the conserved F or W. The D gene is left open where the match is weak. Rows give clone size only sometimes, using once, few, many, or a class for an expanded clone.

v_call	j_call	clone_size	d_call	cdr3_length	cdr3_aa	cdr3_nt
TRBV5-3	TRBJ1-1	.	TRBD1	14	CARHLGTGNTEAFF	TGTGCCAGGCATCTTGGGACAGGGAACACTGAAGCTTTCTTT
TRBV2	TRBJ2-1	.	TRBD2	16	CASSEAGGRADNEQFF	TGTGCCAGCAGTGAGGCGGGCGGGAGGGCTGACAATGAGCAGTTCTTC
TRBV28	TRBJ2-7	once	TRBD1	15	CASSLSGTGGYEQYF	TGTGCCAGCAGTTTATCCGGGACAGGGGGCTACGAGCAGTACTTC
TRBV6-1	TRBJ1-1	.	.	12	CASSTDTNEAFF	TGTGCCAGCAGTACCGACACGAATGAAGCTTTCTTT
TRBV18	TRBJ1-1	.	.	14	CASSPQRGSTEAFF	TGTGCCAGCTCACCACAGAGGGGGAGCACTGAAGCTTTCTTT
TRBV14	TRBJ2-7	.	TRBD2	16	CASSQFASGHFYEQYF	TGTGCCAGCAGCCAATTTGCTAGCGGCCACTTCTACGAGCAGTACTTC
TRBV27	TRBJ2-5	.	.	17	CASSVAARGIPRETQYF	TGTGCCAGCAGCGTAGCGGCCCGGGGAATCCCTCGAGAGACCCAGTACTTC
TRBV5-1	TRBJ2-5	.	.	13	CASSFAAQETQYF	TGCGCCAGCAGCTTTGCAGCCCAAGAGACCCAGTACTTC
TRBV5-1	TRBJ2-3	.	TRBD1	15	CASSLVTGETDTQYF	TGCGCCAGCAGCTTGGTTACAGGGGAGACAGATACGCAGTATTTT
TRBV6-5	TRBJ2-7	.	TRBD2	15	CASSYSSGGPYEQYF	TGTGCCAGCAGTTACTCGTCGGGGGGGCCCTACGAGCAGTACTTC
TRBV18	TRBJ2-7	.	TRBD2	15	CASSQPGRGSYEQYF	TGTGCCAGCTCACAGCCGGGGCGGGGGTCTTACGAGCAGTACTTC
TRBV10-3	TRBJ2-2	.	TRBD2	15	CAIRNERENTGELFF	TGTGCCATCAGGAACGAGCGGGAGAACACCGGGGAGCTGTTTTTT
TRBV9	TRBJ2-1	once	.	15	CASSVVAAGMNEQFF	TGTGCCAGCAGCGTAGTCGCGGCAGGGATGAATGAGCAGTTCTTC
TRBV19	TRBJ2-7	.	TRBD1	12	CASRDRSYEQYF	TGTGCCAGTAGGGACAGGAGCTACGAGCAGTACTTC
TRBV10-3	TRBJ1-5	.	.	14	CAISESNVFSPQHF	TGTGCCATCAGTGAGTCGAACGTCTTCTCCCCCCAGCATTTT
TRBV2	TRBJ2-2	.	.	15	CASRSSGTNTGELFF	TGTGCCAGCAGGTCTTCCGGGACAAACACCGGGGAGCTGTTTTTT
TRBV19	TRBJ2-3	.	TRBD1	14	CASRDRGRADTQYF	TGTGCCAGTAGAGACAGGGGGCGCGCAGATACGCAGTATTTT
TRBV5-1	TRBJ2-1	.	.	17	CASSTRPPRPSYNEQFF	TGCGCCAGCTCTACAAGGCCGCCGCGGCCCTCCTACAATGAGCAGTTCTTC
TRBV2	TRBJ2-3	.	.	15	CASSVGAGGTDTQYF	TGTGCCAGCAGTGTCGGAGCGGGCGGCACAGATACGCAGTATTTT
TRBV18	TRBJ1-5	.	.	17	CASSPRATGRSNQPQHF	TGTGCCAGCTCACCAAGGGCGACAGGTAGGAGCAATCAGCCCCAGCATTTT
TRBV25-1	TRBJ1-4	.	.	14	CASGAPGVTEKLFF	TGTGCCAGCGGGGCCCCCGGGGTCACTGAAAAACTGTTTTTT
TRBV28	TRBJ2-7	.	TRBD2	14	CASRPTSGRHEQYF	TGTGCCAGCAGGCCGACTAGCGGGAGACACGAGCAGTACTTC
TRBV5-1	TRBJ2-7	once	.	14	CASSLAGKANEQYF	TGCGCCAGCAGCTTGGCCGGTAAGGCCAACGAGCAGTACTTC
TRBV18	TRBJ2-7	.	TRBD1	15	CASSPNRGPSYEQYF	TGTGCCAGCTCACCGAACAGGGGACCATCCTACGAGCAGTACTTC
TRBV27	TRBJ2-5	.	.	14	CASRNDGLQETQYF	TGTGCCAGCAGGAACGACGGACTCCAAGAGACCCAGTACTTC
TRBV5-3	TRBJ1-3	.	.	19	CARSLLLASLDFGGNTIYF	TGTGCCAGAAGCTTGCTCCTGGCCAGCCTGGATTTCGGTGGAAACACCATATATTTT
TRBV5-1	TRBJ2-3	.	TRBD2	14	CASSEGLAADTQYF	TGCGCCAGCAGCGAGGGACTAGCGGCAGATACGCAGTATTTT
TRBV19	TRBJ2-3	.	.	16	CASSSRGPGGTDTQYF	TGTGCCAGTAGTTCCCGAGGGCCCGGGGGCACAGATACGCAGTATTTT
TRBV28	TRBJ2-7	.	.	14	CASSLGGPNYEQYF	TGTGCCAGCAGTTTAGGGGGACCCAACTACGAGCAGTACTTC
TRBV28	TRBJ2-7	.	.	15	CASSPQGRPSYEQYF	TGTGCCAGCAGCCCACAGGGTAGGCCCTCCTACGAGCAGTACTTC
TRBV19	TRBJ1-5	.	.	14	CASSISATEQPQHF	TGTGCCAGTAGTATATCGGCCACAGAACAGCCCCAGCATTTT
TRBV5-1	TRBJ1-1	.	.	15	CASNPTIQGGTEAFF	TGCGCCAGCAATCCGACAATACAGGGCGGAACTGAAGCTTTCTTT
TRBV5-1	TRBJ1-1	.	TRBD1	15	CASSHPDRGNTEAFF	TGCGCCAGCAGCCACCCGGACAGGGGAAACACTGAAGCTTTCTTT
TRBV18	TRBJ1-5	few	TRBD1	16	CASSPFSAGGGQPQHF	TGTGCCAGCTCACCCTTTTCGGCAGGGGGTGGGCAGCCCCAGCATTTT
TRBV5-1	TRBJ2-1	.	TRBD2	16	CASSSRGGSSYNEQFF	TGCGCCAGCAGCTCCCGGGGGGGGAGCTCCTACAATGAGCAGTTCTTC
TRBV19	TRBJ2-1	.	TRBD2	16	CASSMFGTSGRDEQFF	TGTGCCAGTAGTATGTTCGGGACTAGCGGGAGGGATGAGCAGTTCTTC
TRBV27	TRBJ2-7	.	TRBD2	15	CASRHPGLAEYEQYF	TGTGCCAGCAGGCATCCGGGACTAGCGGAGTACGAGCAGTACTTC
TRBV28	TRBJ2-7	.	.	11	CASSQRYEQYF	TGTGCCAGCAGCCAAAGATACGAGCAGTACTTC
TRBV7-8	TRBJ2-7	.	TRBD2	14	CASSPEAGAYEQYF	TGTGCCAGCAGCCCCGAAGCGGGGGCGTACGAGCAGTACTTC
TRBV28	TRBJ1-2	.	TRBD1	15	CASSTWDRSNYGYTF	TGTGCCAGCAGCACCTGGGACAGGTCTAACTATGGCTACACCTTC
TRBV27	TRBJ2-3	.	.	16	CASRIGLDVYADTQYF	TGTGCCAGCAGAATAGGACTCGACGTGTATGCAGATACGCAGTATTTT
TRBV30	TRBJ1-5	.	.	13	CAWSSGSNQPQHF	TGTGCCTGGAGTTCCGGTAGCAATCAGCCCCAGCATTTT
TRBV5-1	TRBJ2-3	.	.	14	CASSLAHNTDTQYF	TGCGCCAGCAGCTTGGCGCACAACACAGATACGCAGTATTTT
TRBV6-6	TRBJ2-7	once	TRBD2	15	CASSPGLAGLYEQYF	TGTGCCAGCAGCCCCGGACTAGCGGGATTATACGAGCAGTACTTC
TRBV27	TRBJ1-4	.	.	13	CASSSQRTEKLFF	TGTGCCAGCAGTAGCCAGAGAACTGAAAAACTGTTTTTT
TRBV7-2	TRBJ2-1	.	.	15	CASSPHGTGYNEQFF	TGTGCCAGCAGCCCCCATGGGACTGGCTACAATGAGCAGTTCTTC
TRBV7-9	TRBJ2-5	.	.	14	CASSLIAESETQYF	TGTGCCAGCAGCTTAATCGCGGAGTCGGAGACCCAGTACTTC
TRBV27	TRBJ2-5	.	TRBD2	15	CATRGLAGGQETQYF	TGTGCCACCCGAGGGCTAGCGGGAGGGCAAGAGACCCAGTACTTC
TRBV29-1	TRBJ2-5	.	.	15	CSVLTLDLPLETQYF	TGCAGCGTTTTGACGTTGGACTTGCCACTAGAGACCCAGTACTTC
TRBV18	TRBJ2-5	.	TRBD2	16	CASSPTTSGRQETQYF	TGTGCCAGCTCACCGACGACTAGCGGGAGACAAGAGACCCAGTACTTC